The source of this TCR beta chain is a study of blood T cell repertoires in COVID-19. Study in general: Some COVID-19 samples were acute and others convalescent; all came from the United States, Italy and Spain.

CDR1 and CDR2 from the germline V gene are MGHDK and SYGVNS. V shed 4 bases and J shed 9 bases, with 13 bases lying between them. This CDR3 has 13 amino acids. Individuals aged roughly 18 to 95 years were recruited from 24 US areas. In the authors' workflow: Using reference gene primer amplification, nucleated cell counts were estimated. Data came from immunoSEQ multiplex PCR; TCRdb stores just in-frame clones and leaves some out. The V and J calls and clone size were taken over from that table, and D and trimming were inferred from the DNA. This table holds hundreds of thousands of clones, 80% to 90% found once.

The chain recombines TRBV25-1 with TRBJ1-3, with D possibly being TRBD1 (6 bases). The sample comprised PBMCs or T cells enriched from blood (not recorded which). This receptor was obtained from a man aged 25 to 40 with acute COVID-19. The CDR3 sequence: CASSGDRRGTIYF. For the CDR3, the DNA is TGTGCCAGCAGTGGCGACAGGCGAGGCACCATATATTTT.